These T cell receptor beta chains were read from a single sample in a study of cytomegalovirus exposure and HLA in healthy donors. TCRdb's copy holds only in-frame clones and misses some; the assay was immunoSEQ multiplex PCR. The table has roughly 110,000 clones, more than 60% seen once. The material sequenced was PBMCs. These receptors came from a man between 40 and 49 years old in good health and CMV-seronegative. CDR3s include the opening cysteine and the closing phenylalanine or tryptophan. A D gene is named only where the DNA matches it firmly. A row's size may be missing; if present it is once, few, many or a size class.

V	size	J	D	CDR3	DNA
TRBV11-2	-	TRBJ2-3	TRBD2	CASSFGLAADQDTQYF	TGTGCCAGCAGCTTCGGACTAGCGGCCGACCAAGATACGCAGTATTTT
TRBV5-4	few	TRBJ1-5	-	CASSLGGDQPQHF	TGTGCCAGCAGCTTAGGGGGAGATCAGCCCCAGCATTTT
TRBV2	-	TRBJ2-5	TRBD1	CASNRDRGQETQYF	TGTGCCAGCAACCGGGACAGAGGCCAAGAGACCCAGTACTTC
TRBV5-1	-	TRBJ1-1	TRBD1	CASSPWTGGGSIEAFF	TGCGCCAGCAGCCCGTGGACAGGGGGCGGTTCGATTGAAGCTTTCTTT
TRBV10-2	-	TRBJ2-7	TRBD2	CASRERGGFEQYF	TGCGCCAGCAGAGAGCGGGGGGGCTTCGAGCAGTACTTC
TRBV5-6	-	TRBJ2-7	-	CASSFGTNHEQYF	TGTGCCAGCAGCTTTGGGACAAACCACGAGCAGTACTTC
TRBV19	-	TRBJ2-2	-	CASLAGARTTGELFF	TGTGCCAGCTTGGCGGGGGCGCGGACCACCGGGGAGCTGTTTTTT
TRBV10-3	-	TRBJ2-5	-	CAISESDGPGETQYF	TGTGCCATCAGTGAGTCTGATGGCCCCGGGGAGACCCAGTACTTC
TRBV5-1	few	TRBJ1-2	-	CASSLGLEDGYTF	TGCGCCAGCAGCTTGGGATTAGAGGATGGCTACACCTTC
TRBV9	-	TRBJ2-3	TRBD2	CASSYGLAGWADTQYF	TGTGCCAGCAGCTACGGACTAGCGGGGTGGGCAGATACGCAGTATTTT
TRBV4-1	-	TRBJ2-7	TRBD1	CASSLHGQGASYEQYF	TGCGCCAGCAGCCTTCACGGACAGGGGGCTTCCTACGAGCAGTACTTC
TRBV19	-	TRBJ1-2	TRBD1	CASSPRTGGNYGYTF	TGTGCCAGTAGTCCCCGGACAGGGGGCAACTATGGCTACACCTTC
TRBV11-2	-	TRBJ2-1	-	CASSLDGDNEQFF	TGTGCCAGCAGCTTGGACGGGGACAATGAGCAGTTCTTC
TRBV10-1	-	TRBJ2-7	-	CASQPKGGSDYEQYF	TGCGCCAGCCAACCTAAGGGGGGGTCGGACTACGAGCAGTACTTC
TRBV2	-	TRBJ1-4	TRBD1	CASKRTGDPTNEKLFF	TGTGCCAGCAAGAGGACAGGGGACCCAACTAATGAAAAACTGTTTTTT
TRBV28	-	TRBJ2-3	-	CASSLPMSTDTQYF	TGTGCCAGCAGTTTGCCTATGAGCACAGATACGCAGTATTTT
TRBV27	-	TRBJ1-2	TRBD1	CASSARTGGGYTF	TGTGCCAGCAGTGCTCGGACAGGGGGCGGCTACACCTTC
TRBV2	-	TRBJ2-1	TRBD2	CASSAVVAGYHEQFF	TGTGCCAGCAGTGCGGTCGTAGCGGGGTACCATGAGCAGTTCTTC
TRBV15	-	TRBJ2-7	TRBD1	CATSSQGDRDSEQYF	TGTGCCACCAGCAGTCAAGGTGACAGGGACAGCGAGCAGTACTTC
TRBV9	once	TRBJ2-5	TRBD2	CASSGPAGGDQETQYF	TGTGCCAGCAGCGGACCAGCGGGGGGGGACCAAGAGACCCAGTACTTC
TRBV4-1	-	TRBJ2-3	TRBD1	CASSPGQGAFTQYF	TGCGCCAGCAGCCCGGGACAGGGCGCTTTTACGCAGTATTTT
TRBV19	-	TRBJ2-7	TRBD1	CASSITGAPYEQYF	TGTGCCAGTAGTATAACAGGGGCACCCTACGAGCAGTACTTC
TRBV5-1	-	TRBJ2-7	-	CARTWEIPNRRPDEQYF	TGCGCCAGGACCTGGGAGATACCCAACCGCAGACCCGACGAGCAGTACTTC
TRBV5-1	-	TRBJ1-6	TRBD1	CASSVLQGANSPLHF	TGCGCCAGCAGCGTGTTACAGGGGGCGAATTCACCCCTCCACTTT
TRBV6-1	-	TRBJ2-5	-	CASSESGAQGQTQYF	TGTGCCAGCAGTGAATCAGGGGCCCAGGGGCAGACCCAGTACTTC
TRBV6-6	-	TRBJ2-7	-	CASSLQGTSYEQYF	TGTGCCAGCAGTTTACAGGGAACCTCCTACGAGCAGTACTTC
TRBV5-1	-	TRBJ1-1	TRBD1	CASSLGDRVTEAFF	TGCGCCAGCAGCTTGGGGGACAGGGTCACTGAAGCTTTCTTT
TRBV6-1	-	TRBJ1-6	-	CASSETGGDNSPLHF	TGTGCCAGCAGTGAAACCGGGGGGGATAATTCACCCCTCCACTTT
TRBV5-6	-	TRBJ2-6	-	CASSRYSSGANVLTF	TGTGCCAGCAGCCGCTATTCGTCTGGGGCCAACGTCCTGACTTTC
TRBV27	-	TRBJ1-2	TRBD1	CASRRWDSSNYGYTF	TGTGCCAGCAGACGCTGGGACAGCTCCAACTATGGCTACACCTTC
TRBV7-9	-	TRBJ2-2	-	CASSYSVLNTGELFF	TGTGCCAGCAGCTATAGTGTCTTGAACACCGGGGAGCTGTTTTTT
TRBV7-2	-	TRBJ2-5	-	CASSSASYQETQYF	TGTGCCAGCAGCTCAGCCTCGTACCAAGAGACCCAGTACTTC
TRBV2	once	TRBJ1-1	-	CASSEGRNTEAFF	TGTGCCAGCAGTGAAGGTCGGAACACTGAAGCTTTCTTT
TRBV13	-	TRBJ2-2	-	CASSLGDRLTGELFF	TGTGCCAGCAGTTTAGGAGACAGGCTCACCGGGGAGCTGTTTTTT
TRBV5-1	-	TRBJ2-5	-	CASSNEARGWETQYF	TGCGCCAGCAGCAACGAGGCTCGGGGGTGGGAGACCCAGTACTTC
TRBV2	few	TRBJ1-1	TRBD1	CASRKQGAPTEAFF	TGTGCCAGCAGGAAACAGGGGGCGCCCACTGAAGCTTTCTTT
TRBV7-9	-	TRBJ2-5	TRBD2	CASSVRGEQETQYF	TGTGCCAGCAGTGTTCGGGGGGAGCAAGAGACCCAGTACTTC
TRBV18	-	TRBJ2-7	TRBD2	CASSPMGLASSYEQYF	TGTGCCAGCTCACCCATGGGACTAGCGAGCTCCTACGAGCAGTACTTC
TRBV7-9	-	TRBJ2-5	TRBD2	CASSPGTSGETQYF	TGTGCCAGCAGCCCAGGGACTAGCGGGGAGACCCAGTACTTC
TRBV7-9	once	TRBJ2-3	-	CASSYMDTQYF	TGTGCCAGCAGCTACATGGATACGCAGTATTTT
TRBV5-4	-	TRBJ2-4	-	CASSLVLGDIQYF	TGTGCCAGCAGCTTGGTATTGGGAGACATTCAGTACTTC